What follows are 25 T cell receptor beta chains derived from one specimen sequenced in a study of T cells in Graves' hyperthyroidism and ophthalmopathy. It was RNA transcripts that yielded the amplified TCR beta CDR3 regions. First-round RT-PCR of the TCR CDR3 relied on the HTBI primer set. TCRdb analysed the multiplex PCR reads with MiXCR anew, one entry per CDR3 protein. The sample yields about 290,000 distinct CDR3 sequences, roughly 18% seen once. Sequencing input: blood. The origin of the receptors is a man between 45 and 60 years old with Graves' ophthalmopathy.

The chain has TRBV20-1 and TRBJ2-7, with 10 bases identical to TRBD1. J was trimmed by 7 bases and V by 0 bases; bases with no gene match: 6. CDR3 length: 14 residues. The germline CDR1 and CDR2 sequences are DFQATT and SNEGSKA (reference sequence). This CDR3 is CSARDPGTGVEQYF. CDR3 DNA: TGCAGTGCTAGAGATCCCGGGACAGGGGTTGAGCAGTACTTC.

This sequence joins TRBV4-1 and TRBJ2-7; 12 bases line up with TRBD2. This CDR3 has 16 residues. In germline, CDR1 is MGHRA, CDR2 YSYEKL. V was clipped by 2 bases and J by 1 base; unmatched bases: 3. CDR3: CASSQPTSGRSYEQYF. For the CDR3, the DNA is TGCGCCAGCAGCCAACCGACTAGCGGGAGATCCTACGAGCAGTACTTC.

The gene calls are TRBV7-6 and TRBJ1-2, with TRBD1 matching over 7 bases. This CDR3 spans 14 amino acids. With 1 base clipped from V and 3 bases from J, the junction kept 2 bases outside the gene matches. In germline, CDR1 is SGHVS, CDR2 FNYEAQ. The CDR3 coding sequence is TGTGCCAGCAGCTTAGGAGGGGGCGACTATGGCTACACCTTC. Translating it yields CASSLGGGDYGYTF.

This clonotype came up many times. This sequence joins TRBV3-1 and TRBJ2-7, with 12 positions matching TRBD2. V was pared by 3 bases and J by 4 bases, with 4 bases of the junction left unmatched. The CDR3 extends over 15 amino acids. Germline values: CDR1 LGHDT, CDR2 YNNKEL (reference sequence). This CDR3 is CASSHLTSGSYEQYF. CDR3 DNA: TGTGCCAGCAGCCACTTGACTAGCGGGAGTTACGAGCAGTACTTC.

This clonotype came up a few times. The CDR3 here is CASSLRGRELLNTEAFF. CDR3 nucleotide sequence: TGTGCCAGCAGTTTGCGGGGCAGGGAATTGCTGAACACTGAAGCTTTCTTT. V gene TRBV27 combines with J gene TRBJ1-1, with D possibly TRBD1 on 5 matching bases. Germline CDR1 reads MNHEY; CDR2 reads SMNVEV (reference sequence). V was trimmed by 3 bases and J by 0 bases, leaving 17 bases between them. This CDR3 region has 17 residues.

The gene calls are TRBV28 and TRBJ2-4; 7 nucleotides align to TRBD1. After removal of 4 bases from V and 0 bases from J, the junction contained 6 bases not matched to a gene. The germline V gene has CDR1 MDHEN and CDR2 SYDVKM. The CDR3 runs 16 residues. This CDR3 is CASSYRGPVAKNIQYF. Written as DNA, the CDR3 is TGTGCCAGCAGTTACAGGGGTCCTGTAGCCAAAAACATTCAGTACTTC.

This clonotype has only a few counts. This chain connects TRBV30 to TRBJ1-6; 9 nucleotides line up with TRBD1. Losses at the gene ends were 1 base for V and 4 bases for J; bases not matched to a gene: 2. This CDR3 region has 15 residues. Germline CDR1 and CDR2: GTSNPN and SVGIG (reference sequence). The CDR3 region has the DNA TGTGCCTGGAGTGAAGACAGGGGGTATAATTCACCCCTCCACTTT. Its protein is CAWSEDRGYNSPLHF.

Many counts were recorded for this clonotype. The chain employs TRBV29-1 and TRBJ1-1; 8 nucleotides match TRBD1. In germline, CDR1 is SQVTM, CDR2 ANQGSEA. CDR3 size: 14 residues. Trimming removed 3 bases from V and 0 bases from J; junction bases left unmatched: 3. CDR3 amino acids: CSVDRTGMNTEAFF. The CDR3 DNA is TGCAGCGTTGACCGGACAGGGATGAACACTGAAGCTTTCTTT.

This clonotype has only a few counts. Here the CDR3 DNA reads TGTGCCAGCAGCTTCCTAGCGGGAGTCTCCTACAATGAGCAGTTCTTC. Residues: CASSFLAGVSYNEQFF. J is TRBJ2-1 and V is TRBV7-8, with 10 positions matching TRBD2. V was pared by 3 bases and J by 0 bases, with 2 bases of the junction left unmatched. The V gene's germline CDR1 is SGHVS and CDR2 FQNEAQ. This CDR3 spans 16 amino acids.

This chain links TRBV20-1 with TRBJ2-1; D is perhaps TRBD1 (6 bases). The V and J ends lost 4 bases and 2 bases respectively, with 15 bases between them. The CDR3 loop spans 15 amino acids. In germline, CDR1 is DFQATT, CDR2 SNEGSKA (reference sequence). This CDR3 is CSANLDSRAYNEQFF. CDR3 bases: TGCAGTGCTAACTTGGACAGTCGAGCCTACAATGAGCAGTTCTTC.

This clonotype was found a few times. The chain combines TRBV29-1 with TRBJ2-5; 11 bases align to TRBD1. Germline lookup yields CDR1 SQVTM and CDR2 ANQGSEA. The trim removed 7 bases at V and 1 base at J, leaving 14 bases unmatched. The CDR3 covers 17 residues. The CDR3 here is CSARDRGTLSLQETQYF. DNA for the CDR3: TGCAGCGCCCGGGACAGGGGGACCCTAAGCCTCCAAGAGACCCAGTACTTC. Combining the CDR3 with reference TRBV29-1 and TRBJ2-5 gives the whole variable domain SAVISQKPSRDICQRGTSLTIQCQVDSQVTMMFWYRQQPGQSLTLIATANQGSEATYESGFVIDKFPISRPNLTFSTLTVSNMSPEDSSIYLCSARDRGTLSLQETQYFGPGTRLLVL.

This sequence joins TRBV20-1 and TRBJ1-2, with a tentative D call TRBD1 (5 bases). Germline values: CDR1 DFQATT, CDR2 SNEGSKA (reference sequence). The ends were cut back, 5 bases at V and 4 bases at J, with 14 bases in the middle. CDR3 size: 13 residues. The CDR3, as DNA: TGCAGTGCTTTTGACAGAGCGAGCTATGGCTACACCTTC. Translating it yields CSAFDRASYGYTF.

This clonotype was observed a few times. V is TRBV6-1 and J is TRBJ2-3; D is uncertain. CDR1 is MNHNS, CDR2 SASEGT, per germline. The V gene lost 6 bases and the J gene lost 1 base, with 8 bases spanning the gap. The CDR3 spans 13 residues. CDR3 loop: CASSPPGTDTQYF. The CDR3 nucleotides are TGTGCCAGCAGCCCCCCTGGCACAGATACGCAGTATTTT.

There are many counts of this clonotype. This sequence joins TRBV2 and TRBJ2-7, with 8 bases fitting TRBD2. After removal of 8 bases from V and 1 base from J, the junction contained 16 bases not matched to a gene. This CDR3 comprises 17 residues. Germline values: CDR1 SNHLY, CDR2 FYNNEI. The chain's CDR3 is CASRLDKSGRGSYEQYF. CDR3 bases: TGTGCCAGCCGCTTAGACAAGAGCGGGAGAGGGTCCTACGAGCAGTACTTC.

CDR3 sequence (DNA): TGCAGTGCAAACGTACTCGGGTCTAATGAAAAACTGTTTTTT. This codes for CSANVLGSNEKLFF. The chain recombines TRBV20-1 with TRBJ1-4; no clear D gene. The V gene lost 6 bases and the J gene lost 3 bases, with 14 bases spanning the gap. CDR3 length equals 14 residues. CDR1 is DFQATT, CDR2 SNEGSKA, per germline (reference sequence).

The gene calls are TRBV9 and TRBJ2-7; TRBD1 matches at 9 bases. CDR1 SGDLS and CDR2 YYNGEE come from the germline V gene. V lost 6 bases to trimming and J lost 2 bases; unmatched junction nucleotides: 6. The CDR3 totals 14 residues. The CDR3 DNA reads as TGTGCCAGCACCTCTGGGACAGGGACCTACGAGCAGTACTTC. Its protein is CASTSGTGTYEQYF.

This clonotype was detected only a few times. The gene calls are TRBV24-1 and TRBJ2-1; D is undetermined. The CDR3 is 11 amino acids. The germline V gene encodes CDR1 KGHDR and CDR2 SFDVKD. Trimming pared 5 bases from V and 5 bases from J, leaving 3 bases between. CDR3 DNA: TGTGCCACCAGTGCAAACAATGAGCAGTTCTTC. Its protein is CATSANNEQFF.

This clonotype was found many times. The DNA of the CDR3 is TGTGCCTGGACGGGTCAACGGCGGGAGTCTCTCGAGCAGTACTTC. Translation gives CAWTGQRRESLEQYF. The chain employs TRBV30 and TRBJ2-7; 7 positions match TRBD2. The germline V gene has CDR1 GTSNPN and CDR2 SVGIG (reference sequence). This CDR3 is built from 15 residues. V lost 4 bases, J lost 6 bases, and 15 bases stayed unmatched.

This clonotype was recorded at least ten times. The chain is built from TRBV18 and TRBJ1-2; D is possibly TRBD1 (5 bases). The ends were cut back, 3 bases at V and 6 bases at J, with 14 bases in the middle. The germline CDR1 and CDR2 sequences are KGHSH and LQKENI. The CDR3 length is 14 residues. CDR3 coding DNA: TGTGCCAGCTCACCGTTCGGGCAGGGTAATGGCTACACCTTC. This gives the protein CASSPFGQGNGYTF.

This clonotype turned up a few times. The chain recombines TRBV9 with TRBJ1-2, with D maybe TRBD1 (5 bases). V was clipped by 0 bases and J by 6 bases, with 18 bases between them. CDR3 length: 16 residues. The germline gives CDR1 SGDLS, CDR2 YYNGEE. The CDR3 bases are TGTGCCAGCAGCGTAGCTAGAGGGGCCACAACTCATGGCTACACCTTC. It codes for CASSVARGATTHGYTF.

This clonotype was found a few times. The J gene is TRBJ2-3, the V gene TRBV29-1; 7 positions match TRBD1. J lost 3 bases, V lost 7 bases, and 4 bases had no gene match. Germline values: CDR1 SQVTM, CDR2 ANQGSEA. The CDR3 spans 12 residues. The CDR3 spells CSERQGTDTQYF. The CDR3 coding sequence is TGCAGCGAACGACAGGGTACAGATACGCAGTATTTT.

The rearrangement uses TRBV7-9 and TRBJ2-5, with 11 bases lining up with TRBD2. J lost 2 bases, V lost 5 bases, and 7 bases had no gene match. CDR3 length: 16 residues. Germline assignment: CDR1 SEHNR and CDR2 FQNEAQ (reference sequence). Written as DNA, the CDR3 is TGTGCCAGCAGCCAGCCCACTAGCGGGAGACAAGAGACCCAGTACTTC. Protein product: CASSQPTSGRQETQYF. Full variable domain (rest looked up from reference TRBV7-9 and TRBJ2-5): DTGVSQNPRHKITKRGQNVTFRCDPISEHNRLYWYRQTLGQGPEFLTYFQNEAQLEKSRLLSDRFSAERPKGSFSTLEIQRTEQGDSAMYLCASSQPTSGRQETQYFGPGTRLLVL.

This chain joins TRBV12-5 and TRBJ1-4; unclear D gene. V was cut by 4 bases and J by 0 bases, with 12 bases left in between. CDR3 length equals 16 residues. The germline gives CDR1 LGHNT, CDR2 FRNRAP. DNA for the CDR3: TGTGCTAGTGGTTCCATCCCTCTTTCAACTAATGAAAAACTGTTTTTT. Translation: CASGSIPLSTNEKLFF.

V is TRBV5-1 and J is TRBJ2-1, with 8 nucleotides matching TRBD1. The J segment lost 3 bases and the V segment lost 0 bases, leaving 5 bases of the junction unmatched. In germline, CDR1 is SGHRS, CDR2 YFSETQ. The CDR3 is 16 amino acids. CDR3 protein: CASSLEVQGGYNEQFF. The CDR3 nucleotides read TGCGCCAGCAGCTTGGAGGTACAGGGGGGCTACAATGAGCAGTTCTTC.

In this sample, this clonotype turned up a few times. The gene calls are TRBV30 and TRBJ2-2, with 13 bases aligning to TRBD2. CDR1 is GTSNPN and CDR2 is SVGIG in the germline V gene (reference sequence). Unmatched junction bases numbered 13, after V lost 1 base and J lost 5 bases. CDR3 size: 19 residues. CDR3 nucleotide sequence: TGTGCCTGGAGTGCGCCGGGACTAGCGGGAAAAAAGGGGACCGGGGAGCTGTTTTTT. Its translation is CAWSAPGLAGKKGTGELFF.